A single sample gave rise to the 20 T cell receptor beta chains below, sequenced in a study of technical replicates of blood from a handful of donors. Data came from immunoSEQ multiplex PCR; TCRdb stores just in-frame clones and leaves some out. The table has around 57,000 clones, 85% to 95% seen once. The sequencing sample was made of T cells isolated from PBMCs. These receptor sequences come from a human donor in good health.

This rearrangement joins TRBV10-3 to TRBJ1-5, with D perhaps matching TRBD1 (6 bases). Germline CDR1 reads ENHRY; CDR2 reads SYGVKD. The CDR3 covers 14 residues. Trimming pared 10 bases from V and 3 bases from J, leaving 16 bases between. CDR3 nucleotides: TGTGCCACCTCCCCAGACAGGAACAATCAGCCCCAGCATTTT. As protein: CATSPDRNNQPQHF.

The chain employs TRBV7-9 and TRBJ2-2, with D possibly matching TRBD2 (5 bases). Germline V lookup: CDR1 SEHNR, CDR2 FQNEAQ (reference sequence). Trimming pared 5 bases from V and 7 bases from J, leaving 14 bases between. The CDR3 totals 14 residues. The CDR3 coding sequence is TGTGCCAGCAGCCCAAATCGGGGAGTCGGGGAGCTGTTTTTT. It codes for CASSPNRGVGELFF.

The chain is built from TRBV10-2 and TRBJ1-5, with 7 nucleotides matching TRBD1. With 4 bases clipped from V and 4 bases from J, the junction kept 4 bases outside the gene matches. This CDR3 spans 14 amino acids. Germline V gene lookup returns CDR1 WSHSY and CDR2 SAAADI. This chain's CDR3 is CASSGGQPNQPQHF. The DNA of the CDR3 is TGCGCCAGCAGTGGGGGACAGCCAAATCAGCCCCAGCATTTT.

The rearrangement joins TRBV19 to TRBJ1-3; 7 bases match TRBD1. The CDR3 loop spans 14 amino acids. The germline V gene has CDR1 LNHDA and CDR2 SQIVND (reference sequence). V shed 8 bases, J shed 1 base, and the junction held 5 bases outside the gene matches. The CDR3 DNA reads TGTGCCAGTGGAACAGGGGCGTCTGGAAACACCATATATTTT. Its protein is CASGTGASGNTIYF.

The rearrangement joins TRBV5-5 to TRBJ2-3; TRBD2 aligns across 14 bases. CDR3 length equals 16 residues. Trimming removed 4 bases from V and 5 bases from J; junction bases left unmatched: 6. CDR1 and CDR2 (germline): SGHKS, YYEKEE (reference sequence). Here the CDR3 reads CASSPMTSGRVDTQYF. For the CDR3, the DNA is TGTGCCAGCAGCCCTATGACTAGCGGGAGGGTAGATACGCAGTATTTT.

This clone was seen more than once but under ten times. CDR3 sequence: CASSELTVIANYGYTF. The CDR3 DNA reads as TGTGCCAGCTCAGAACTTACAGTCATAGCTAACTATGGCTACACCTTC. This chain links TRBV18 with TRBJ1-2; no clear D. There are 16 residues in the CDR3. The germline V and J ends were trimmed by 5 bases and 0 bases, with 16 bases remaining between them. Germline V gene lookup returns CDR1 KGHSH and CDR2 LQKENI.

This clone was observed a single time. This chain connects TRBV28 to TRBJ2-7; TRBD1 might be the D (5 bases). The CDR3 totals 17 residues. CDR1 and CDR2 from the germline V gene are MDHEN and SYDVKM. V was pared by 2 bases and J by 3 bases, with 20 bases between. The CDR3 nucleotides read TGTGCCAGCAGTTTACCATTGACAGTCTCGACCAACTACGAGCAGTACTTC. Encoded protein: CASSLPLTVSTNYEQYF. Based on the CDR3 plus reference TRBV28 and TRBJ2-7, the full variable domain is DVKVTQSSRYLVKRTGEKVFLECVQDMDHENMFWYRQDPGLGLRLIYFSYDVKMKEKGDIPEGYSVSREKKERFSLILESASTNQTSMYLCASSLPLTVSTNYEQYFGPGTRLTVT.

The rearrangement joins TRBV5-6 to TRBJ2-7; 8 nucleotides match TRBD1. CDR1 and CDR2 (germline): SGHDT, YYEEEE. The CDR3 spans 13 residues. V gave up 1 base and J gave up 5 bases; unmatched junction bases: 2. The CDR3 region is CASSLTTGDEQYF. In DNA, the CDR3 is TGTGCCAGCAGCTTGACGACAGGGGACGAGCAGTACTTC.

This clone was counted between two and nine times. J is TRBJ1-5 and V is TRBV10-3; D uncertain. Germline loops: CDR1 ENHRY, CDR2 SYGVKD. The V gene lost 8 bases and the J gene lost 7 bases, with 12 bases spanning the gap. The CDR3 loop spans 12 amino acids. CDR3 loop: CAISEGEQPQHF. The CDR3 DNA is TGTGCCATCTCCGAGGGAGAACAGCCCCAGCATTTT.

The CDR3 here is CASSLSHRVGTGELFF. In nucleotides, the CDR3 is TGTGCCAGCAGCTTAAGCCACAGGGTAGGAACCGGGGAGCTGTTTTTT. This chain connects TRBV7-8 to TRBJ2-2; D is perhaps TRBD1 (6 bases). The germline V gene has CDR1 SGHVS and CDR2 FQNEAQ. The CDR3 loop spans 16 amino acids. V lost 2 bases to trimming and J lost 5 bases, with 15 bases between them.

This chain uses TRBV5-1 with TRBJ2-1, with 8 bases lining up with TRBD2. J was trimmed by 2 bases and V by 2 bases; bases with no gene match: 6. Per germline, CDR1 SGHRS and CDR2 YFSETQ. The CDR3 loop spans 16 amino acids. As DNA, the CDR3 is TGCGCCAGCAGCTTTAAAGCGGGAGACCCCTACAATGAGCAGTTCTTC. Protein: CASSFKAGDPYNEQFF. Complete variable domain (other parts from reference TRBV5-1 and TRBJ2-1): KAGVTQTPRYLIKTRGQQVTLSCSPISGHRSVSWYQQTPGQGLQFLFEYFSETQRNKGNFPGRFSGRQFSNSRSEMNVSTLELGDSALYLCASSFKAGDPYNEQFFGPGTRLTVL.

The chain combines TRBV11-2 with TRBJ1-3; the D gene is possibly TRBD1 (5 bases). Per the germline V gene, CDR1 is SGHAT and CDR2 is FQNNGV. V was cut by 2 bases and J by 1 base, with 21 bases left in between. The CDR3 is made up of 19 amino acids. DNA for the CDR3: TGTGCCAGCAGCTTAATTTTAGGACGGACAATTCAATCTGGAAACACCATATATTTT. It specifies CASSLILGRTIQSGNTIYF.

CDR3 amino acids: CASVETQGATEAFF. The CDR3, as DNA: TGCGCCAGCGTAGAAACACAGGGGGCAACTGAAGCTTTCTTT. The rearrangement links TRBV5-1 to TRBJ1-1; 9 bases fit TRBD1. The V gene end was trimmed by 7 bases and the J gene end by 5 bases; junction bases not matched to a gene: 9. Per germline, CDR1 SGHRS and CDR2 YFSETQ. The CDR3 loop spans 14 amino acids.

V is TRBV7-8 and J is TRBJ2-3; 16 nucleotides line up with TRBD2. This CDR3 region has 17 residues. After removal of 6 bases from V and 1 base from J, the junction contained 4 bases not matched to a gene. CDR1 SGHVS and CDR2 FQNEAQ come from the germline V gene. CDR3 nucleotides: TGTGCCAGCAGACCCGGGACTAGCGGGAGGGGCACAGATACGCAGTATTTT. It specifies CASRPGTSGRGTDTQYF.

The rearrangement joins TRBV14 to TRBJ2-7; a weak D match, TRBD2 (7 bases). V shed 4 bases and J shed 5 bases, with 15 bases lying between them. Germline CDR1 reads SGHDN; CDR2 reads FVKESK. The CDR3 has 14 amino acids. The CDR3: CASSLGAGVNEQYF. CDR3 nucleotide sequence: TGTGCCAGCAGCCTGGGGGCGGGAGTGAACGAGCAGTACTTC.

The genes are TRBV5-6 and TRBJ2-1; 8 nucleotides align to TRBD1. The CDR3 totals 14 residues. Germline CDR1 SGHDT, CDR2 YYEEEE. Trimming cost V 5 bases and J 4 bases; bases outside gene matches: 5. Written as DNA, the CDR3 is TGTGCCAGCAGTGGGGACAGGCTATACAATGAGCAGTTCTTC. Its protein product is CASSGDRLYNEQFF.

The V call is TRBV6-5, the J call TRBJ2-1, with 9 bases aligning to TRBD1. Per germline, CDR1 MNHEY and CDR2 SVGAGI. The CDR3 has 13 amino acids. V lost 5 bases to trimming and J lost 7 bases; unmatched junction nucleotides: 3. CDR3 protein: CASSGTGYNEQFF. The CDR3 nucleotides read TGTGCCAGCAGTGGGACAGGGTATAATGAGCAGTTCTTC.

The V and J genes are TRBV7-6 and TRBJ2-2, with 8 bases aligning to TRBD2. Trimming cost V 4 bases and J 0 bases; bases outside gene matches: 16. The V gene's germline CDR1 is SGHVS and CDR2 FNYEAQ. The CDR3 is made up of 20 amino acids. The CDR3 region has the DNA TGTGCCAGCAGCTCCCCCGCGGGCGGCGGGGGGCCATCGAACACCGGGGAGCTGTTTTTT. Its translation is CASSSPAGGGGPSNTGELFF.

The chain uses TRBV11-2 and TRBJ2-7; no reliable D call. The V and J ends lost 1 base and 2 bases respectively, with 12 bases between them. The CDR3 spans 15 residues. The V gene's germline CDR1 is SGHAT and CDR2 FQNNGV. The CDR3 loop reads CASSLGLWATYEQYF. In DNA form, the CDR3 reads TGTGCCAGCAGCTTAGGTCTTTGGGCAACCTACGAGCAGTACTTC.

This chain uses TRBV15 with TRBJ1-2; possible D gene TRBD1, 6 bases. Deletions cut 1 base from V and 0 bases from J, with 18 bases between. Germline assignment: CDR1 LNHNV and CDR2 YYDKDF (reference sequence). The CDR3 length is 18 residues. CDR3 residues: CATSRVDLKQGTNYGYTF. The CDR3 nucleotides read TGTGCCACCAGCAGAGTCGATTTAAAGCAGGGGACTAACTATGGCTACACCTTC.